These T cell receptor beta chains were read from a single sample in a study of follicular helper T cells after annual influenza vaccination. Method: immunoSEQ multiplex PCR; TCRdb's copy keeps in-frame clones and lacks some. The sample lists fewer than 8,000 clones, nearly 90% occurring once. Sequences were derived from CXCR5+ CD38- circulating T follicular helper cells from blood, sampled 7 days after influenza vaccination. These receptors were obtained from an adult who received the influenza vaccine. CDR3s include the opening cysteine and the closing phenylalanine or tryptophan. The D gene is left open where the match is weak. Clone size appears in some rows only: once, few, many, or a class for an expanded clone.

cdr3_aa: CASSFGFQGITDTQYF; cdr3_nt: TGTGCCAGCAGTTTTGGTTTCCAGGGGATCACAGATACGCAGTATTTT; d_call: .; clone_size: .; v_call: TRBV28; j_call: TRBJ2-3
cdr3_aa: CASSYTDRETQYF; cdr3_nt: TGTGCCAGCAGTTACACGGACAGAGAGACCCAGTACTTC; d_call: .; clone_size: .; v_call: TRBV6-6; j_call: TRBJ2-5
cdr3_aa: CASSLGPGARNTEAFF; cdr3_nt: TGCGCCAGCAGCTTGGGTCCGGGGGCGAGGAACACTGAAGCTTTCTTT; d_call: .; clone_size: once; v_call: TRBV5-1; j_call: TRBJ1-1
cdr3_aa: CASSFRDPQASGNTIYF; cdr3_nt: TGTGCCAGCAGTTTCCGGGACCCTCAAGCCTCTGGAAACACCATATATTTT; d_call: .; clone_size: once; v_call: TRBV27; j_call: TRBJ1-3
cdr3_aa: CASSLSVGANVLTF; cdr3_nt: TGTGCCAGCAGCTTATCGGTGGGGGCCAACGTCCTGACTTTC; d_call: .; clone_size: .; v_call: TRBV11-2; j_call: TRBJ2-6
cdr3_aa: CASSLTRSSTDTQYF; cdr3_nt: TGTGCCAGCTCCTTGACTAGGTCGAGCACAGATACGCAGTATTTT; d_call: .; clone_size: .; v_call: TRBV7-2; j_call: TRBJ2-3
cdr3_aa: CASSLLQGNGANVLTF; cdr3_nt: TGTGCCAGCAGTCTCCTGCAGGGCAACGGGGCCAACGTCCTGACTTTC; d_call: .; clone_size: .; v_call: TRBV28; j_call: TRBJ2-6
cdr3_aa: CASSATGLREETQYF; cdr3_nt: TGTGCCAGCAGTGCGACAGGGTTACGAGAAGAGACCCAGTACTTC; d_call: TRBD1; clone_size: .; v_call: TRBV6-1; j_call: TRBJ2-5
cdr3_aa: CAISESPGQGGNEQFF; cdr3_nt: TGTGCCATCAGTGAGTCTCCGGGACAGGGTGGCAATGAGCAGTTCTTC; d_call: TRBD1; clone_size: .; v_call: TRBV10-3; j_call: TRBJ2-1
cdr3_aa: CAWSGGGGQPQHF; cdr3_nt: TGTGCCTGGAGCGGGGGTGGGGGGCAGCCCCAGCATTTT; d_call: .; clone_size: .; v_call: TRBV30; j_call: TRBJ1-5
cdr3_aa: CSVHEQYF; cdr3_nt: TGCAGCGTTCACGAGCAGTACTTC; d_call: .; clone_size: .; v_call: TRBV29-1; j_call: TRBJ2-7
cdr3_aa: CASSLGPGQGYGYTF; cdr3_nt: TGTGCCAGCAGCTTAGGACCCGGACAGGGGTATGGCTACACCTTC; d_call: TRBD1; clone_size: .; v_call: TRBV7-2; j_call: TRBJ1-2
cdr3_aa: CASSLVYGGDRASGYTF; cdr3_nt: TGTGCCAGCAGCTTAGTTTACGGGGGGGACAGGGCTTCTGGCTACACCTTC; d_call: TRBD1; clone_size: .; v_call: TRBV13; j_call: TRBJ1-2
cdr3_aa: CASSPTSGRVTDTQYF; cdr3_nt: TGTGCCAGCAGCCCTACTAGCGGGAGGGTCACAGATACGCAGTATTTT; d_call: TRBD2; clone_size: .; v_call: TRBV13; j_call: TRBJ2-3
cdr3_aa: CSVVPRSPQETQYF; cdr3_nt: TGCAGCGTTGTGCCTAGATCCCCCCAAGAGACCCAGTACTTC; d_call: .; clone_size: .; v_call: TRBV29-1; j_call: TRBJ2-5
cdr3_aa: CASSDLLLGGDQETQYF; cdr3_nt: TGTGCCAGCAGCGACCTCCTTTTGGGAGGGGACCAAGAGACCCAGTACTTC; d_call: TRBD2; clone_size: .; v_call: TRBV2; j_call: TRBJ2-5
cdr3_aa: CASSKDRGLWETQYF; cdr3_nt: TGTGCCAGCAGCAAAGACAGGGGCCTTTGGGAGACCCAGTACTTC; d_call: TRBD1; clone_size: .; v_call: TRBV14; j_call: TRBJ2-5
cdr3_aa: CASSPSAGTTYEQYF; cdr3_nt: TGTGCCAGCTCCCCCTCAGCGGGTACTACCTACGAGCAGTACTTC; d_call: .; clone_size: .; v_call: TRBV18; j_call: TRBJ2-7
cdr3_aa: CASSLQGAPYEQYF; cdr3_nt: TGTGCCAGTTCACTGCAGGGGGCTCCATACGAGCAGTACTTC; d_call: TRBD1; clone_size: .; v_call: TRBV6-5; j_call: TRBJ2-7
cdr3_aa: CASSPPDRVAEAFF; cdr3_nt: TGTGCCAGCTCACCACCGGACAGGGTAGCTGAAGCTTTCTTT; d_call: TRBD1; clone_size: .; v_call: TRBV18; j_call: TRBJ1-1
cdr3_aa: CASSGVLGSYEQYF; cdr3_nt: TGTGCCAGCAGCGGGGTTCTTGGGTCCTACGAGCAGTACTTC; d_call: .; clone_size: .; v_call: TRBV27; j_call: TRBJ2-7
cdr3_aa: CASSFKGGPYEQYF; cdr3_nt: TGTGCCAGCAGTTTTAAAGGGGGGCCCTACGAGCAGTACTTC; d_call: .; clone_size: .; v_call: TRBV7-2; j_call: TRBJ2-7
cdr3_aa: CASSLRDSDEQYF; cdr3_nt: TGCGCCAGCAGCCTCAGGGATTCTGACGAGCAGTACTTC; d_call: .; clone_size: .; v_call: TRBV5-1; j_call: TRBJ2-7
cdr3_aa: CASESGEGGNEQFF; cdr3_nt: TGTGCCAGCGAGAGCGGGGAGGGCGGCAATGAGCAGTTCTTC; d_call: TRBD2; clone_size: once; v_call: TRBV6-1; j_call: TRBJ2-1
cdr3_aa: CASSLGAVMNTEAFF; cdr3_nt: TGTGCCAGCAGCTTGGGGGCGGTTATGAACACTGAAGCTTTCTTT; d_call: .; clone_size: once; v_call: TRBV5-5; j_call: TRBJ1-1
cdr3_aa: CAWSETQGAGGYTF; cdr3_nt: TGTGCCTGGAGCGAGACTCAGGGGGCGGGAGGCTACACCTTC; d_call: TRBD1; clone_size: .; v_call: TRBV30; j_call: TRBJ1-2